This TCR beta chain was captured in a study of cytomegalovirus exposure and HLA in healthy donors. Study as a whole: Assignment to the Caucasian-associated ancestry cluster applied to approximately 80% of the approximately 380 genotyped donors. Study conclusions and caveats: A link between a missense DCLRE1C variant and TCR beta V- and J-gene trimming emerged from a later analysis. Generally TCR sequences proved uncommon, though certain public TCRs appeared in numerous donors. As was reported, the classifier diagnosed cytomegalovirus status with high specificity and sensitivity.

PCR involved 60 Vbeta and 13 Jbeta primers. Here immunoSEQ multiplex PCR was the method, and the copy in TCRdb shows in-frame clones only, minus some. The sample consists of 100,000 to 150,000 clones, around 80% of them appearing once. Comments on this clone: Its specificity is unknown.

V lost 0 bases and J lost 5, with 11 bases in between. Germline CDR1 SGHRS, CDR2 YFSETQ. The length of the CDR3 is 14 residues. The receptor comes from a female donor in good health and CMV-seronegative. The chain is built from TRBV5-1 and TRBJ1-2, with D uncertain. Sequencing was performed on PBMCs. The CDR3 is CASSLEIAGYGYTF. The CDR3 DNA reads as TGCGCCAGCAGCTTGGAAATCGCGGGGTATGGCTACACCTTC.